This is a list of T cell receptor beta chains from one sample in a study of blood T cell repertoires in COVID-19. Clones were sequenced by immunoSEQ multiplex PCR, and TCRdb holds only the in-frame ones, with some missing. The repertoire includes around 100,000 clones, almost 90% of them detected once, and roughly 5% sits in the top ten. The sample comprised peripheral blood. Source of these receptors: a human donor in a cohort sampled during active COVID-19. Both conserved end residues are part of each CDR3. A D gene is named only where the DNA matches it firmly. For some rows the clone size is stated as once, few or many, or as a class when expanded; others skip it.

abundance,v_gene,j_gene,d_gene,CDR3aa,CDR3nt
NA,TRBV4-3,TRBJ1-2,NA,CASSQAEGGVYGYTF,TGCGCCAGCAGCCAAGCGGAGGGCGGAGTATATGGCTACACCTTC
NA,TRBV19,TRBJ2-7,NA,CASKGGRLYEQYF,TGTGCCAGTAAAGGGGGTCGGCTGTACGAGCAGTACTTC
NA,TRBV28,TRBJ2-7,NA,CASSLNSFYEQYF,TGTGCCAGCAGTTTAAACAGCTTTTACGAGCAGTACTTC
NA,TRBV28,TRBJ1-4,TRBD1,CASSFVATGGEKLFF,TGTGCCAGCAGTTTTGTTGCGACAGGGGGGGAAAAACTGTTTTTT
NA,TRBV7-8,TRBJ2-1,TRBD2,CASSPQNFPSGSRNEQFF,TGTGCCAGCAGCCCCCAGAACTTTCCTAGCGGGAGTCGAAATGAGCAGTTCTTC
NA,TRBV19,TRBJ1-5,TRBD1,CASTPGGGYQPQHF,TGTGCCAGTACCCCAGGGGGCGGCTATCAGCCCCAGCATTTT
few,TRBV27,TRBJ2-7,NA,CASSSAGFGLTVGSYEQYF,TGTGCCAGCAGTTCCGCCGGGTTTGGACTAACGGTGGGGTCCTACGAGCAGTACTTC
NA,TRBV7-2,TRBJ2-3,NA,CASSLVAYDTQYF,TGTGCCAGCAGCTTAGTTGCCTACGATACGCAGTATTTT
NA,TRBV7-8,TRBJ2-5,TRBD2,CASSTRGGRTETQYF,TGTGCCAGCAGCACCCGGGGCGGGAGAACGGAGACCCAGTACTTC
NA,TRBV12-3/TRBV12-4,TRBJ1-2,NA,CASRRTEVEGYTF,TGTGCCAGCAGGCGGACGGAGGTAGAGGGCTACACCTTC
NA,TRBV6-6,TRBJ1-1,NA,CASQGNTEAFF,TGTGCCAGCCAGGGAAACACTGAAGCTTTCTTT
NA,TRBV12-3/TRBV12-4,TRBJ2-5,NA,CASSLSPRETQYF,TGTGCCAGCAGTTTATCACCGAGGGAGACCCAGTACTTC
once,TRBV30,TRBJ1-5,NA,CAWSVLRGTQPQHF,TGTGCCTGGAGTGTACTTCGGGGTACTCAGCCCCAGCATTTT
once,TRBV4-1,TRBJ1-2,TRBD1,CASSQGRDRAYGYTF,TGCGCCAGCAGCCAAGGGCGGGACAGGGCCTATGGCTACACCTTC
NA,TRBV27,TRBJ1-2,NA,CASTAYVGRSGYTF,TGTGCCAGCACGGCTTACGTGGGGCGAAGTGGCTACACCTTC
NA,TRBV30,TRBJ2-7,NA,CAWSFLGFYEQYF,TGTGCCTGGAGTTTCCTAGGTTTCTACGAGCAGTACTTC
NA,TRBV11-3,TRBJ2-1,NA,CASSPWAGSSANEQFF,TGTGCCAGCAGCCCCTGGGCAGGCTCTTCTGCCAATGAGCAGTTCTTC
NA,TRBV6-5,TRBJ2-3,TRBD2,CASSPSGSGPDTQYF,TGTGCCAGCAGTCCAAGCGGGAGCGGGCCAGATACGCAGTATTTT
NA,TRBV9,TRBJ1-4,NA,CASSVGQKNEKLFF,TGTGCCAGCAGCGTAGGTCAGAAAAATGAAAAACTGTTTTTT
once,TRBV2,TRBJ2-3,TRBD2,CASSEDLAGVDTQYF,TGTGCCAGCAGTGAAGACCTAGCGGGAGTAGATACGCAGTATTTT
NA,TRBV28,TRBJ1-1,NA,CASSRSAGRGTEAFF,TGTGCCAGCAGCCGATCCGCGGGACGTGGTACTGAAGCTTTCTTT
NA,TRBV5-6,TRBJ2-7,TRBD1,CASSASGQGFWEQYF,TGTGCCAGCAGCGCCTCGGGACAGGGTTTTTGGGAGCAGTACTTC
once,TRBV6-2/TRBV6-3,TRBJ2-1,NA,CASSYLAEVSYNEQFF,TGTGCCAGCAGTTACCTTGCGGAGGTCTCCTACAATGAGCAGTTCTTC
NA,TRBV3-1/TRBV3-2,TRBJ1-6,NA,CASSRSRGRENSPLHF,TGTGCCAGCAGCCGATCCCGCGGCCGAGAGAATTCACCCCTCCACTTT
NA,TRBV4-2,TRBJ1-1,NA,CASSQGRDTEAFF,TGTGCCAGCAGCCAGGGCAGGGACACTGAAGCTTTCTTT
NA,TRBV2,TRBJ1-1,NA,CASSPRAGTQTNTEAFF,TGTGCCAGCAGTCCTAGAGCGGGGACCCAAACTAACACTGAAGCTTTCTTT
NA,TRBV28,TRBJ2-2,TRBD2,CASRLAGGATGELFF,TGTGCCAGCAGGCTAGCGGGAGGGGCGACCGGGGAGCTGTTTTTT
NA,TRBV2,TRBJ2-3,NA,CASSDPVSTDTQYF,TGTGCCAGCAGTGATCCGGTTAGCACAGATACGCAGTATTTT
NA,TRBV30,TRBJ1-5,TRBD1,CAWSSGTGAPAGPQHF,TGTGCCTGGAGTTCCGGGACAGGGGCCCCCGCGGGGCCCCAGCATTTT
NA,TRBV19,TRBJ1-1,NA,CASSMRGWDEAFF,TGTGCCAGTAGTATGAGGGGGTGGGATGAAGCTTTCTTT
NA,TRBV7-3,TRBJ2-3,TRBD2,CASSLAGGPADTQYF,TGTGCCAGCAGCTTAGCGGGAGGGCCCGCAGATACGCAGTATTTT
NA,TRBV7-3,TRBJ2-1,TRBD2,CASSQGLAEYNEQFF,TGTGCCAGCAGCCAAGGACTAGCGGAGTACAATGAGCAGTTCTTC
NA,TRBV18,TRBJ2-1,TRBD1,CASSPLGQGAYNEQFF,TGTGCCAGCTCACCTTTAGGACAGGGTGCCTACAATGAGCAGTTCTTC
NA,TRBV11-2,TRBJ2-7,TRBD2,CASSRSGSTYEQYF,TGTGCCAGCAGCAGAAGCGGGAGCACCTACGAGCAGTACTTC
few,TRBV30,TRBJ1-4,TRBD1,CASDRGATNEKLFF,TGTGCTTCGGACAGGGGGGCAACTAATGAAAAACTGTTTTTT
few,TRBV5-1,TRBJ2-1,NA,CASSLKQPSSYNEQFF,TGCGCCAGCAGCTTGAAACAGCCGAGCTCCTACAATGAGCAGTTCTTC
NA,TRBV12-3/TRBV12-4,TRBJ1-4,NA,CASSPRGKLFF,TGTGCCAGCAGTCCCAGAGGAAAACTGTTTTTT
NA,TRBV7-6,TRBJ1-6,NA,CASSLSVDSPLHF,TGTGCCAGCAGCTTGTCGGTAGATTCACCCCTCCACTTT
NA,TRBV14,TRBJ2-1,NA,CASSQPGSYNEQFF,TGTGCCAGCAGCCAGCCGGGCTCCTACAATGAGCAGTTCTTC
NA,TRBV7-2,TRBJ2-3,NA,CASGVSRTHTQYF,TGTGCATCGGGGGTATCGAGAACGCATACGCAGTATTTT